What follows is one T cell receptor beta chain and its context. Its target is unknown. This sample is drawn from a study of cytomegalovirus exposure and HLA in healthy donors. Points from the study as a whole: Cytomegalovirus status, reportedly, was diagnosed with high specificity and sensitivity by the classifier.

The CDR3 spans 13 residues. V was shortened by 4 bases and J by 5 bases, with 12 bases between the two germline ends. Germline-derived CDR1 and CDR2 are KGHSH and LQKENI. PCR employed 60 Vbeta and 13 Jbeta primers. Repertoires were generated with immunoSEQ multiplex PCR, while TCRdb's copy carries only in-frame clones and drops some. The table has about 97,000 clones, approximately 80% seen once. Sequencing was performed on PBMCs. The clonotype was recovered from a male donor in good health and CMV-seropositive. This chain joins TRBV18 and TRBJ2-7, with D perhaps TRBD2 (5 bases). CDR3 sequence (DNA): TGTGCCAGCTCACGAAGCGGTGCCGACGAGCAGTACTTC. Encoded protein: CASSRSGADEQYF.